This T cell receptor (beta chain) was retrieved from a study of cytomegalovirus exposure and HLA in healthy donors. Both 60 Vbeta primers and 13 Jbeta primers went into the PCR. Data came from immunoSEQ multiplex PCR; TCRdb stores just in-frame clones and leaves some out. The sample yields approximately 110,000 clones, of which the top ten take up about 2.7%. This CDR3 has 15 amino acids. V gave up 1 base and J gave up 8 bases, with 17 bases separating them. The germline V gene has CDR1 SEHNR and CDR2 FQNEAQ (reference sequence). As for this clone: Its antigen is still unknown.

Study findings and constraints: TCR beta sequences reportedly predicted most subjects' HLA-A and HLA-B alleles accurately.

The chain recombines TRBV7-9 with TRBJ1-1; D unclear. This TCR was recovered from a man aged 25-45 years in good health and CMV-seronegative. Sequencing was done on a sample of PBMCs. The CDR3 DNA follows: TGTGCCAGCAGCTTAGTTCGGGTTTCGCTGGAGGAAGCTTTCTTT. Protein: CASSLVRVSLEEAFF.